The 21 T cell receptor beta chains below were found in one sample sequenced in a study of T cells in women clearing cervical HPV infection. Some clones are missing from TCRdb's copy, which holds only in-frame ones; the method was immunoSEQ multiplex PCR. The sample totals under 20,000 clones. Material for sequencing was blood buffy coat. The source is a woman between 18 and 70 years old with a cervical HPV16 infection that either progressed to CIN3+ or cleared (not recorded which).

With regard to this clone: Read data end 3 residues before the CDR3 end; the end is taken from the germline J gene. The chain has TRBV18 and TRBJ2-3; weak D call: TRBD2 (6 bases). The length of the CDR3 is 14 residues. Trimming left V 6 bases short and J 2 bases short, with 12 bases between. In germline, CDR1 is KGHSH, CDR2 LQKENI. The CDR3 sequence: CASSDYGNTDTQYF. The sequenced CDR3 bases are TGTGCCAGCTCGGACTATGGTAACACAGATACG.

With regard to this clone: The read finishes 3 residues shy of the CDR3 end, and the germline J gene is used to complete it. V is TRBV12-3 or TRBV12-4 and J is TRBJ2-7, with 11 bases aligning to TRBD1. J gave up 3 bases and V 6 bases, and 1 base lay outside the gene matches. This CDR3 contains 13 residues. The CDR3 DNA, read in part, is TGTGCCAGCAGGGGGACAGGGGGCTACGAG. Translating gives CASRGTGGYE. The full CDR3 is CASRGTGGYEQYF.

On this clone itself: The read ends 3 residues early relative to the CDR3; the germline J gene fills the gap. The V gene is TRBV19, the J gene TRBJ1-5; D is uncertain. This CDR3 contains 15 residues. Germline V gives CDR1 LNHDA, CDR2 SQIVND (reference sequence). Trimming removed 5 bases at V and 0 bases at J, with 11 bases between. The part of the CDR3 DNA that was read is TGTGCCAGTAGTGGAGGGCAGAATAGCAATCAGCCC. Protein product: CASSGGQNSNQP. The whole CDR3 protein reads CASSGGQNSNQPQHF.

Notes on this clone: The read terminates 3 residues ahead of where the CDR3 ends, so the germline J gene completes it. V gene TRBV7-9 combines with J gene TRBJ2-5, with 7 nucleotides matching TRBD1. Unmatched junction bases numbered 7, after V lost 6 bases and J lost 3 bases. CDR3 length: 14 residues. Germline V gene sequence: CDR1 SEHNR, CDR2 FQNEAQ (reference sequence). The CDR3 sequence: CASSYDRVEETQYF. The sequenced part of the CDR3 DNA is TGTGCCAGCAGTTATGACAGGGTTGAAGAGACC.

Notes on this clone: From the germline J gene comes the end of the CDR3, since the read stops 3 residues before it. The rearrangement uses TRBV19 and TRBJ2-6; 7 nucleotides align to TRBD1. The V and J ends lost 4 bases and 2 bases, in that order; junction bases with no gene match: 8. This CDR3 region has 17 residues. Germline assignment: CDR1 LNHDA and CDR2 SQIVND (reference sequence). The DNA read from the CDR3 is TGTGCCAGTAGTACCTTGACAGGGCTAGCTGGGGCCAACGTC. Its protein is CASSTLTGLAGANV. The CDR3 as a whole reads CASSTLTGLAGANVLTF.

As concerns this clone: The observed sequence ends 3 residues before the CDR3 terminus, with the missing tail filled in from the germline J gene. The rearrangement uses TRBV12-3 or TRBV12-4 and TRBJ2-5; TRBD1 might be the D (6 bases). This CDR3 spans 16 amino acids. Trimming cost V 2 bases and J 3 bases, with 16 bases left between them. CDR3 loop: CASSLSGMRGKETQYF. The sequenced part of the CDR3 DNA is TGTGCCAGCAGTTTATCAGGGATGAGGGGGAAAGAGACC.

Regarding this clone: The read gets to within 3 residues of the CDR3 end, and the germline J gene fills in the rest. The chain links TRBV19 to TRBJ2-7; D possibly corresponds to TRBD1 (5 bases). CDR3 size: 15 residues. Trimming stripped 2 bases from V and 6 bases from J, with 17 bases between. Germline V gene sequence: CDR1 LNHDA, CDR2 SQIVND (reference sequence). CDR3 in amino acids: CASSIMTEVRSEQYF. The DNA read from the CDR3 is TGTGCCAGTAGTATAATGACAGAAGTACGAAGCGAG.

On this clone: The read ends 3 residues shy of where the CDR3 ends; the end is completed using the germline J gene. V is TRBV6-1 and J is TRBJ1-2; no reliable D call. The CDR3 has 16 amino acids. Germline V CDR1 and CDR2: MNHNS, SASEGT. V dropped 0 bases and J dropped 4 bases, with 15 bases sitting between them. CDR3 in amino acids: CASSEAYIEPPYGYTF. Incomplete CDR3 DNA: TGTGCCAGCAGTGAAGCTTATATAGAACCACCCTATGGC.

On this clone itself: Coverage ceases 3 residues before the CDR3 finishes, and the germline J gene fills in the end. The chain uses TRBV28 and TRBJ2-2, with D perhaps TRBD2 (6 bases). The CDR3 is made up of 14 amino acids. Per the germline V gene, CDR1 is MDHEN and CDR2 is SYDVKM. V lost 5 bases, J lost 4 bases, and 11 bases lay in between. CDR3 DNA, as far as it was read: TGTGCCAGCAGTCGGGGGTACGGCACCGGGGAG. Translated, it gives CASSRGYGTGE. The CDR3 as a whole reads CASSRGYGTGELFF.

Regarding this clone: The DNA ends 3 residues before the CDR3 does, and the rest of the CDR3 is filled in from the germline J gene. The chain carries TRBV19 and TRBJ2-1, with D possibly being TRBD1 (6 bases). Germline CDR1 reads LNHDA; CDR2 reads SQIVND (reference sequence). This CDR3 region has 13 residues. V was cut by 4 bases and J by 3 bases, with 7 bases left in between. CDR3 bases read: TGTGCCAGTAGTAGGACAGACTACAATGAG. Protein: CASSRTDYNE. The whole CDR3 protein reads CASSRTDYNEQFF.

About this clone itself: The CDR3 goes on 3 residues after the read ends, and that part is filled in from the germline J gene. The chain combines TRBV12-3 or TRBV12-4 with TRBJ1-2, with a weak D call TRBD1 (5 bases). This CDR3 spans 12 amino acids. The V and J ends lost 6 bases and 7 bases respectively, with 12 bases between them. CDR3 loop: CASSLGGFGYTF. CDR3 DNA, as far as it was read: TGTGCCAGCAGCCTTGGGGGGTTTGGC.

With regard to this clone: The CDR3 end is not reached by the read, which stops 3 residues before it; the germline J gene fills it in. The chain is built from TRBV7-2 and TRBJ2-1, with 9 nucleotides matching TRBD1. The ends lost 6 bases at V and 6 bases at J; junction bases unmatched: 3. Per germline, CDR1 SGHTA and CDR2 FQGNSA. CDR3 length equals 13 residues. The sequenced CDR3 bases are TGTGCCAGCAGGGGACAGGGCGGCAATGAG. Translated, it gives CASRGQGGNE. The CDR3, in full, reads CASRGQGGNEQFF.

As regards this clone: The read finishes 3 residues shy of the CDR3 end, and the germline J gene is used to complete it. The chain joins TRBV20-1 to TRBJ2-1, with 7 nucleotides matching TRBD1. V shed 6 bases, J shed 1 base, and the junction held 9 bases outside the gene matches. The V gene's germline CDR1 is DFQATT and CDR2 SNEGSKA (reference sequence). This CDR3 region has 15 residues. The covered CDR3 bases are TGCAGTGCCCATCCCAAGGGGGCTTCCTACAATGAG. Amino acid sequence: CSAHPKGASYNE. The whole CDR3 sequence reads CSAHPKGASYNEQFF.

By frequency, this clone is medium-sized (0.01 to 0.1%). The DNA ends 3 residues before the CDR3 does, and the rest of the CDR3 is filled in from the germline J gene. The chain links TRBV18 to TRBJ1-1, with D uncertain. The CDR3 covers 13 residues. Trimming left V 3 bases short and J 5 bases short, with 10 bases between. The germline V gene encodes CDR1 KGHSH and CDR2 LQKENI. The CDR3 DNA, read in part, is TGTGCCAGCTCACCTATAGTCCCTACTGAA. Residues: CASSPIVPTE. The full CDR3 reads CASSPIVPTEAFF.

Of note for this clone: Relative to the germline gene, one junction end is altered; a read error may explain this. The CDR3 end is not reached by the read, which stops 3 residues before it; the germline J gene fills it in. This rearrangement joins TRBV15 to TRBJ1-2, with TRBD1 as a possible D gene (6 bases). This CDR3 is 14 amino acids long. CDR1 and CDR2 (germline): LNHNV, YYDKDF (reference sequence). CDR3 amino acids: CATSSGQSNYDYTF. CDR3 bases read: TGTGCCACCAGCAGCGGACAGTCTAACTATGAC.

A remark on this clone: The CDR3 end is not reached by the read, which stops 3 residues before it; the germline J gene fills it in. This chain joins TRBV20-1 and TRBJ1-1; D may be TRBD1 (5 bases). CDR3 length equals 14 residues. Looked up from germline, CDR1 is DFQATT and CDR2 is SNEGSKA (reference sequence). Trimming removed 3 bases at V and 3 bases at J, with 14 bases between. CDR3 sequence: CSASAGTSDTEAFF. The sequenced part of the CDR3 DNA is TGCAGTGCTAGCGCGGGGACTTCGGACACTGAA.

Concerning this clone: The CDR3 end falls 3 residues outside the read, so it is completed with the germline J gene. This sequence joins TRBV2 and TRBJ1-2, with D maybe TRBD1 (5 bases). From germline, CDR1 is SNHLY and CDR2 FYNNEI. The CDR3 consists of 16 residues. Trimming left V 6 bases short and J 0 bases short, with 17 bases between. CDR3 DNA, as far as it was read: TGTGCCAGCAGGAGACAAACAGGAGGAGCTAACTATGGC. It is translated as CASRRQTGGANYG. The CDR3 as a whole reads CASRRQTGGANYGYTF.

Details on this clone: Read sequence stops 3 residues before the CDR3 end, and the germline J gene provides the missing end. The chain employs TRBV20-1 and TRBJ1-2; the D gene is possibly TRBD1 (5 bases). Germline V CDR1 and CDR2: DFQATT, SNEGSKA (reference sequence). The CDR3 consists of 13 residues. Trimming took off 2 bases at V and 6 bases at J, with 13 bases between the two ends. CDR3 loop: CSARTGGDHGYTF. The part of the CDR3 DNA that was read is TGCAGTGCTAGAACAGGTGGTGACCATGGC.

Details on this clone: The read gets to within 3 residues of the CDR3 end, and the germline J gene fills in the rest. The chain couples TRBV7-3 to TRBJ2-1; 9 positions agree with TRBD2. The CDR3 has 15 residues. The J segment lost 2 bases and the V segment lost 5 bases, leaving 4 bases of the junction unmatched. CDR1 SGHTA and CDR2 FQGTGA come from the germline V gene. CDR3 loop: CASSPRLAAYNEQFF. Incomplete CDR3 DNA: TGTGCCAGCAGCCCCCGACTAGCGGCCTACAATGAG.

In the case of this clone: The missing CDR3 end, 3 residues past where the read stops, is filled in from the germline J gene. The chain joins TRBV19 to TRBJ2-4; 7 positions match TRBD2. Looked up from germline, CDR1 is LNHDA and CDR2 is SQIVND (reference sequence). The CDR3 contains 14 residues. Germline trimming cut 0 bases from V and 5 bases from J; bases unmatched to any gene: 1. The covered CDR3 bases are TGTGCCAGTAGTATAGATGGGGGGGAAAACATT. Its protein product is CASSIDGGENI. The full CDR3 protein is CASSIDGGENIQYF.

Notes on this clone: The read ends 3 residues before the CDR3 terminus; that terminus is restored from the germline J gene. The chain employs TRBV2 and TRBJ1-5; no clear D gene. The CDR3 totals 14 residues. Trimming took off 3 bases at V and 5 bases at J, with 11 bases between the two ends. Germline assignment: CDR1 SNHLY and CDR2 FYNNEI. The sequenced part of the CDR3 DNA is TGTGCCAGCAGTGACACACTATACTATCAGCCC. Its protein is CASSDTLYYQP. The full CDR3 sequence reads CASSDTLYYQPQHF.